The entry below describes one TCR beta chain. The antigen is not known. CDR3 length: 14 residues. Germline values: CDR1 SGHTA, CDR2 FQGNSA. Trimming took 4 bases from V and 3 from J; bases not matched to a gene: 5. The source of the sample is a study of T-cell memory formation after mild COVID-19. General study points: Day 37-peaking second-wave clones had unconfirmed SARS-CoV-2 specificity.

MiXCR, run by TCRdb on the 5' RACE reads, gives a single entry per CDR3 protein. The repertoire holds more than 250,000 distinct CDR3 sequences, with 15% to 20% as singletons. Sequenced material: PBMCs or a T cell subset sorted from them (not recorded which). The TCR was taken from a man between 18 and 35 years old who had mild COVID-19 (a few samples of this study predate the infection). Cell type and time point are not known. This chain connects TRBV7-2 to TRBJ1-2; 7 bases map to TRBD1. The CDR3 is CASSWSGGDYGYTF. In DNA form, the CDR3 reads TGTGCCAGCAGCTGGTCAGGGGGTGACTATGGCTACACCTTC.